These 21 T cell receptor beta chains share one sample of origin, sequenced in a study of cytomegalovirus exposure and HLA in healthy donors. Method: immunoSEQ multiplex PCR; TCRdb's copy keeps in-frame clones and lacks some. Of about 73,000 clones listed, 90% to 95% are singletons. The sequencing sample was made of PBMCs. The receptors stem from a man aged 18 to 29 in good health and CMV-seronegative.

This sequence joins TRBV6-1 and TRBJ2-1; 11 bases fit TRBD1. Germline V gene data show CDR1 as MNHNS and CDR2 as SASEGT. The CDR3 extends over 15 amino acids. J gave up 9 bases and V 5 bases, and 9 bases lay outside the gene matches. CDR3 coding DNA: TGTGCCAGCAGTTCCCAAGGGACAGGGGGTCTTGAGCAGTTCTTC. Amino acid sequence: CASSSQGTGGLEQFF.

This chain links TRBV11-2 with TRBJ2-7; 7 bases align to TRBD1. Germline CDR1 and CDR2: SGHAT and FQNNGV. V was clipped by 3 bases and J by 5 bases; unmatched bases: 7. The CDR3 covers 14 residues. CDR3 coding DNA: TGTGCCAGCAGCTTTACAGGGGATTCTGACGAGCAGTACTTC. Translation gives CASSFTGDSDEQYF.

The V gene is TRBV28, the J gene TRBJ2-3, with TRBD2 identical over 7 bases. J was trimmed by 1 base and V by 5 bases; bases with no gene match: 6. This CDR3 comprises 15 residues. The germline V gene encodes CDR1 MDHEN and CDR2 SYDVKM. The CDR3 DNA follows: TGTGCCAGCAGTACGGCGGGGGTCGGCACAGATACGCAGTATTTT. This encodes CASSTAGVGTDTQYF.

V usage is TRBV5-1 and J usage is TRBJ2-7; TRBD1 aligns across 8 bases. The V gene end was trimmed by 4 bases and the J gene end by 0 bases; junction bases not matched to a gene: 6. CDR3 length: 15 residues. Germline CDR1 is SGHRS and CDR2 is YFSETQ. Here the CDR3 DNA reads TGCGCCAGCAGCACGGGACAGGCGACCTCCTACGAGCAGTACTTC. It translates to CASSTGQATSYEQYF.

A single count supports this clone. This chain joins TRBV6-6 and TRBJ1-3; 11 bases align to TRBD1. V shed 6 bases and J 0 bases; nucleotides not matched to a gene: 4. The CDR3 covers 16 residues. Per germline, CDR1 MNHNY and CDR2 SVGAGI (reference sequence). The CDR3 region has the DNA TGTGCCAGCAGGGGACAGGGGGACTCCTCTGGAAACACCATATATTTT. Protein sequence: CASRGQGDSSGNTIYF.

V gene TRBV13 combines with J gene TRBJ2-1, with 9 bases matching TRBD2. V dropped 5 bases and J dropped 0; count of bases not matched to a gene: 5. The CDR3 spans 16 residues. Germline V gene lookup returns CDR1 PRHDT and CDR2 FYEKMQ (reference sequence). The CDR3: CASSISGGTSYNEQFF. CDR3 nucleotides: TGTGCCAGCAGCATAAGCGGGGGGACCTCCTACAATGAGCAGTTCTTC.

The chain employs TRBV5-8 and TRBJ1-4; D is possibly TRBD1 (6 bases). CDR3 length: 15 amino acids. Germline lookup yields CDR1 SGHTS and CDR2 YDEGEE. Trimming took off 3 bases at V and 5 bases at J, with 14 bases between the two ends. The DNA for the CDR3 is TGTGCCAGCAGCTGGACGGACAGTACGAATGAAAAACTGTTTTTT. Its protein is CASSWTDSTNEKLFF.

The sample holds a few counts of this clone. The chain carries TRBV5-1 and TRBJ2-7; no firm D call. Germline values: CDR1 SGHRS, CDR2 YFSETQ. V lost 1 base, J lost 4 bases, and 9 bases lay in between. This CDR3 has 13 residues. DNA of the CDR3: TGCGCCAGCAGCTTGACAGCCCAATACGAGCAGTACTTC. Its translation is CASSLTAQYEQYF.

The table lists this clone with a count of one. The V call is TRBV6-1, the J call TRBJ1-5; the D gene is possibly TRBD1 (5 bases). V gave up 8 bases and J gave up 5 bases, with 16 bases separating them. Germline V CDR1 and CDR2: MNHNS, SASEGT. The CDR3 totals 14 residues. The CDR3 loop reads CASALSRTHQPQHF. CDR3 bases: TGTGCCAGCGCCCTGTCCAGGACACATCAGCCCCAGCATTTT.

The J gene is TRBJ1-1, the V gene TRBV30, with 7 bases that match TRBD1. The CDR3 is 13 amino acids. Trimming took 4 bases from V and 3 from J; bases not matched to a gene: 5. CDR1 and CDR2 (germline): GTSNPN, SVGIG (reference sequence). This CDR3 is CAWKPDRDTEAFF. The CDR3 DNA follows: TGTGCCTGGAAACCCGACAGGGACACTGAAGCTTTCTTT.

The table lists this clone with a few counts. The CDR3 DNA follows: TGTGCCAGCAGGACTAGCTCCAGCACAGATACGCAGTATTTT. It codes for CASRTSSSTDTQYF. The gene calls are TRBV4-2 and TRBJ2-3, with 7 bases matching TRBD2. V gave up 6 bases and J gave up 0 bases; unmatched junction bases: 3. CDR1 is LGHNA, CDR2 YNFKEQ, per germline. CDR3 size: 14 residues.

The gene calls are TRBV30 and TRBJ2-1, with 10 positions matching TRBD1. The CDR3 contains 15 residues. Trimming removed 2 bases from V and 3 bases from J; junction bases left unmatched: 4. Germline CDR1 is GTSNPN and CDR2 is SVGIG (reference sequence). The DNA for the CDR3 is TGTGCCTGGAGTTTCGGACAGGGGGGCTACAATGAGCAGTTCTTC. It yields the protein CAWSFGQGGYNEQFF.

The rearrangement links TRBV7-2 to TRBJ1-5; D is possibly TRBD1 (5 bases). Germline lookup yields CDR1 SGHTA and CDR2 FQGNSA. The CDR3 contains 14 residues. The V end lost 5 bases, the J end lost 4 bases, and 12 bases lay between the germline ends. The CDR3 region is CASSRWGGNQPQHF. CDR3 sequence (DNA): TGTGCCAGCAGCCGGTGGGGGGGGAATCAGCCCCAGCATTTT.

The sample holds one count of this clone. The rearrangement links TRBV5-4 to TRBJ2-3; D gene unclear. CDR3 length: 12 amino acids. CDR1 is SGHNT, CDR2 YYREEE, per germline (reference sequence). V was cut by 4 bases and J by 2 bases, with 5 bases left in between. DNA for the CDR3: TGTGCCAGCAGCGCAGTCACAGATACGCAGTATTTT. Protein product: CASSAVTDTQYF.

J is TRBJ2-1 and V is TRBV5-1; D ambiguous. V was trimmed by 0 bases and J by 8 bases, leaving 15 bases between them. The germline CDR1 and CDR2 sequences are SGHRS and YFSETQ. The CDR3 contains 15 residues. CDR3 DNA sequence: TGCGCCAGCAGCTTGGAAGGTACGCTGGGCTATGAGCAGTTCTTC. It translates to CASSLEGTLGYEQFF.

This chain's CDR3 is CASSLPGTGPAETQYF. CDR3 nucleotides: TGTGCCAGCAGCTTACCCGGGACAGGTCCGGCGGAGACCCAGTACTTC. This chain uses TRBV5-8 with TRBJ2-5, with TRBD1 identical over 8 bases. The germline V gene encodes CDR1 SGHTS and CDR2 YDEGEE. The CDR3 extends over 16 amino acids. V was clipped by 2 bases and J by 5 bases; unmatched bases: 11. The full variable domain, with the rest looked up from reference TRBV5-8 and TRBJ2-5, is EAGVTQSPTHLIKTRGQQATLRCSPISGHTSVYWYQQALGLGLQFLLWYDEGEERNRGNFPPRFSGRQFPNYSSELNVNALELEDSALYLCASSLPGTGPAETQYFGPGTRLLVL.

The chain employs TRBV27 and TRBJ2-1; D possibly corresponds to TRBD2 (7 bases). V was pared by 7 bases and J by 5 bases, with 24 bases between. From germline, CDR1 is MNHEY and CDR2 SMNVEV (reference sequence). There are 17 residues in the CDR3. The CDR3: CASTAGAYRDRDNEQFF. The CDR3 nucleotides read TGTGCCAGCACGGCGGGGGCCTACCGGGATAGGGACAATGAGCAGTTCTTC.

With respect to this clone: The junction departs from germline at one end; a sequencing error may be responsible. This chain connects TRBV29-1 to TRBJ2-2; 7 bases fit TRBD1. Germline V gene lookup returns CDR1 SQVTM and CDR2 ANQGSEA. The CDR3 has 15 residues. This CDR3 is CSVEAQGSGTGELFF. DNA of the CDR3: TGCAGCGTGGAAGCACAGGGGTCGGGAACCGGGGAGCTGTTTTTT.

This clone was found once. The genes are TRBV5-5 and TRBJ2-2; 7 nucleotides line up with TRBD2. The CDR3 runs to 16 residues. The J segment lost 6 bases and the V segment lost 5 bases, leaving 13 bases of the junction unmatched. Germline-derived CDR1 and CDR2 are SGHKS and YYEKEE (reference sequence). CDR3 region: CASSQTGIAGPGELFF. CDR3 coding DNA: TGTGCCAGCAGTCAAACCGGGATAGCGGGTCCCGGGGAGCTGTTTTTT.

This chain links TRBV5-8 with TRBJ2-7, with D unresolved. Germline-derived CDR1 and CDR2 are SGHTS and YDEGEE. The CDR3 runs 13 residues. Between the trimmed V and J ends, which lost 4 bases and 5 bases, there was a span of 13 bases. CDR3 sequence reads: CASSLRALHEQYF. CDR3 nucleotide sequence: TGTGCCAGCAGCCTCCGAGCCCTACACGAGCAGTACTTC.

CDR3 loop: CASSPVPMSSYNSPLHF. CDR3 DNA: TGTGCCAGCAGTCCTGTACCGATGAGCTCCTATAATTCACCCCTCCACTTT. The V and J genes are TRBV27 and TRBJ1-6, with D hard to call. This CDR3 has 17 amino acids. The germline CDR1 and CDR2 sequences are MNHEY and SMNVEV (reference sequence). The ends were cut back, 5 bases at V and 0 bases at J, with 14 bases in the middle.